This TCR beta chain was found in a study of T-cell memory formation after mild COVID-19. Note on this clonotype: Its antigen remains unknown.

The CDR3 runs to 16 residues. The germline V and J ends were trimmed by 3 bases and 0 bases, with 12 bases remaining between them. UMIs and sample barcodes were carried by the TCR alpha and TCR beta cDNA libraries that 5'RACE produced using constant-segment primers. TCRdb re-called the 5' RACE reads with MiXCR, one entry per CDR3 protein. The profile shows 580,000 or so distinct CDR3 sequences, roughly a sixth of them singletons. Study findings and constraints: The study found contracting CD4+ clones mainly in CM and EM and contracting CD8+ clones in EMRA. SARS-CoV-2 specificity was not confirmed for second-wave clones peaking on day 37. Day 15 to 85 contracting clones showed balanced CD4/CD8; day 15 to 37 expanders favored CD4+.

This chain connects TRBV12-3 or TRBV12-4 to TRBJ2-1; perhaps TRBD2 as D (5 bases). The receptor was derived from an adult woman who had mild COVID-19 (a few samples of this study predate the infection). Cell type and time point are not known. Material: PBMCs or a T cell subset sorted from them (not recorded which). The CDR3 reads CASSFRAGNSYNEQFF. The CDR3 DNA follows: TGTGCCAGCAGTTTTAGGGCCGGGAACTCCTACAATGAGCAGTTCTTC.